These 29 T cell receptor beta chains share one sample of origin, sequenced in a study of blood T cell repertoires in COVID-19. Some clones are missing from TCRdb's copy, which holds only in-frame ones; the method was immunoSEQ multiplex PCR. The data show approximately 50,000 clones, with 81% seen just once and under 30% held by the top ten. Sample: peripheral blood. These receptors all stem from a woman of 80 years or more with COVID-19, enrolled during active disease.

DNA for the CDR3: TGTGCCAGCAGCTTCTGGCTAGCGGGAGCTAGCACAGATACGCAGTATTTT. Protein product: CASSFWLAGASTDTQYF. The rearrangement links TRBV5-4 to TRBJ2-3; TRBD2 aligns across 10 bases. The CDR3 is 17 amino acids. Germline V CDR1 and CDR2: SGHNT, YYREEE (reference sequence). After removal of 2 bases from V and 0 bases from J, the junction contained 6 bases not matched to a gene.

This rearrangement joins TRBV11-3 to TRBJ2-3; 8 bases fit TRBD2. Germline V gene sequence: CDR1 SGHNT, CDR2 YENEEA. This CDR3 has 15 amino acids. Germline trimming cut 6 bases from V and 4 bases from J; bases unmatched to any gene: 9. The CDR3 reads CASRRAGDEPDTQYF. For the CDR3, the DNA is TGTGCCAGCAGGCGAGCGGGAGATGAACCAGATACGCAGTATTTT.

The genes are TRBV6-2 or TRBV6-3 and TRBJ1-2, with 8 bases matching TRBD1. The CDR3 is 13 residues long. Germline CDR1 MNHEY, CDR2 SVGEGT. V was clipped by 6 bases and J by 4 bases; unmatched bases: 4. The CDR3 protein is CASSDRGGYGYTF. The CDR3 DNA is TGTGCCAGCAGCGACAGGGGTGGCTATGGCTACACCTTC.

The chain carries TRBV7-9 and TRBJ2-1; D ambiguous. The CDR3 covers 11 residues. Germline CDR1 reads SEHNR; CDR2 reads FQNEAQ (reference sequence). With 1 base removed from V and 7 bases from J, the gap between germline ends came to 2 bases. The CDR3 DNA sequence: TGTGCCAGCAGCTTAGTAAATGAGCAGTTCTTC. Translating it yields CASSLVNEQFF.

This chain connects TRBV5-1 to TRBJ1-6; D remains ambiguous. Deletions cut 7 bases from V and 0 bases from J, with 17 bases between. This CDR3 has 17 amino acids. The germline V gene encodes CDR1 SGHRS and CDR2 YFSETQ. The CDR3 bases are TGCGCCAGCCAGTCCAGTGATTCAAGCTCCTATAATTCACCCCTCCACTTT. It codes for CASQSSDSSSYNSPLHF.

DNA of the CDR3: TGTGCCAGCAGTGATAGGACTAGCGGGAAGATGTACAATGAGCAGTTCTTC. Its protein product is CASSDRTSGKMYNEQFF. The chain uses TRBV2 and TRBJ2-1, with 12 bases lining up with TRBD2. The germline V gene encodes CDR1 SNHLY and CDR2 FYNNEI. Trimming at V came to 3 bases and at J to 4 bases, leaving 7 bases not matched to a gene. The CDR3 is 17 residues long.

The chain has TRBV5-4 and TRBJ2-7, with D uncertain. CDR3 length: 14 residues. Deletions cut 0 bases from V and 4 bases from J, with 11 bases between. From germline, CDR1 is SGHNT and CDR2 YYREEE (reference sequence). Here the CDR3 DNA reads TGTGCCAGCAGCTTGGGTCTCCCGAGATACGAGCAGTACTTC. This translates into CASSLGLPRYEQYF.

This rearrangement joins TRBV27 to TRBJ2-1, with 9 bases fitting TRBD2. This CDR3 comprises 16 residues. With 6 bases clipped from V and 0 bases from J, the junction kept 6 bases outside the gene matches. Germline V lookup: CDR1 MNHEY, CDR2 SMNVEV (reference sequence). The CDR3 DNA is TGTGCCAGCAGCCAGCCTAGCGGGAACTCCTACAATGAGCAGTTCTTC. The encoded protein is CASSQPSGNSYNEQFF.

The chain carries TRBV5-4 and TRBJ2-2; D possibly corresponds to TRBD2 (6 bases). CDR3 size: 15 residues. The germline V gene has CDR1 SGHNT and CDR2 YYREEE (reference sequence). V gave up 4 bases and J gave up 4 bases, with 14 bases separating them. The CDR3 sequence: CASSRLGGGTGELFF. DNA of the CDR3: TGTGCCAGCAGCCGACTGGGGGGAGGCACCGGGGAGCTGTTTTTT.

This chain joins TRBV5-5 and TRBJ1-1, with D perhaps matching TRBD1 (6 bases). Trimming stripped 4 bases from V and 5 bases from J, with 18 bases between. Germline-derived CDR1 and CDR2 are SGHKS and YYEKEE (reference sequence). The CDR3 consists of 15 residues. CDR3 in DNA: TGTGCCAGCAGCGCCTTGACAGGAACCAGGACTGAAGCTTTCTTT. The encoded protein is CASSALTGTRTEAFF.

The genes are TRBV11-3 and TRBJ2-3; D is possibly TRBD1 (5 bases). CDR1 is SGHNT, CDR2 YENEEA, per germline. V dropped 5 bases and J dropped 1 base, with 10 bases sitting between them. The CDR3 is made up of 14 amino acids. The CDR3 coding sequence is TGTGCCAGCAGCCTCGGACACCGCACAGATACGCAGTATTTT. It codes for CASSLGHRTDTQYF. Complete variable domain (other parts from reference TRBV11-3 and TRBJ2-3): EAGVVQSPRYKIIEKKQPVAFWCNPISGHNTLYWYLQNLGQGPELLIRYENEEAVDDSQLPKDRFSAERLKGVDSTLKIQPAELGDSAVYLCASSLGHRTDTQYFGPGTRLTVL.

This clone was seen a handful of times. The rearrangement joins TRBV27 to TRBJ2-3, with 8 bases fitting TRBD2. CDR1 is MNHEY, CDR2 SMNVEV, per germline (reference sequence). The CDR3 is made up of 14 amino acids. J was trimmed by 0 bases and V by 8 bases; bases with no gene match: 4. CDR3 nucleotides: TGTGCCAGCCAGCGGGGGCCTAGCACAGATACGCAGTATTTT. It is translated as CASQRGPSTDTQYF.

The chain carries TRBV7-2 and TRBJ1-1; weak D call: TRBD1 (6 bases). In germline, CDR1 is SGHTA, CDR2 FQGNSA. The CDR3 totals 16 residues. Trimming left V 0 bases short and J 4 bases short, with 15 bases between. CDR3 in DNA: TGTGCCAGCAGCTTAGCTCCCGGGACATCGAGCACTGAAGCTTTCTTT. Amino acid sequence: CASSLAPGTSSTEAFF.

The CDR3 here is CASTAGGYEQYF. CDR3 DNA sequence: TGTGCCAGCACGGCCGGGGGCTACGAGCAGTACTTC. The V gene is TRBV28, the J gene TRBJ2-7; TRBD2 is a possible D gene (6 bases). The CDR3 is 12 amino acids. With 7 bases removed from V and 3 bases from J, the gap between germline ends came to 10 bases. CDR1 and CDR2 (germline): MDHEN, SYDVKM.

The gene calls are TRBV6-5 and TRBJ1-5; tentatively, D is TRBD1 (6 bases). This CDR3 region has 15 residues. Germline V CDR1 and CDR2: MNHEY, SVGAGI. V was shortened by 0 bases and J by 4 bases, with 10 bases between the two germline ends. CDR3: CASSYSGTTNQPQHF. CDR3 coding DNA: TGTGCCAGCAGTTACTCCGGGACAACTAATCAGCCCCAGCATTTT.

The rearrangement uses TRBV11-2 and TRBJ2-3; 9 nucleotides align to TRBD1. Germline trimming cut 5 bases from V and 1 base from J; bases unmatched to any gene: 10. CDR3 length: 17 amino acids. Germline V gene lookup returns CDR1 SGHAT and CDR2 FQNNGV. CDR3 sequence reads: CASSLRTGVWGTDTQYF. Here the CDR3 DNA reads TGTGCCAGCAGCCTCCGGACAGGGGTTTGGGGCACAGATACGCAGTATTTT.

The chain employs TRBV7-9 and TRBJ2-5, with 8 bases that match TRBD2. Trimming took 4 bases from V and 5 from J; bases not matched to a gene: 15. The CDR3 has 17 amino acids. Germline CDR1 is SEHNR and CDR2 is FQNEAQ (reference sequence). This CDR3 is CASSWGVQRENGETQYF. In DNA, the CDR3 is TGTGCCAGCAGCTGGGGGGTCCAGCGGGAGAATGGGGAGACCCAGTACTTC.

The chain is built from TRBV7-6 and TRBJ2-2; 13 bases fit TRBD2. V dropped 5 bases and J dropped 6; count of bases not matched to a gene: 6. CDR1 and CDR2 from the germline V gene are SGHVS and FNYEAQ. This CDR3 comprises 16 residues. The CDR3 DNA follows: TGTGCCAGCAGCCGCCTACTAGCGGGAGGGCCCGGGGAGCTGTTTTTT. Translated, it gives CASSRLLAGGPGELFF.

The sample holds one count of this clone. The V call is TRBV6-5, the J call TRBJ1-2; D perhaps matches TRBD1 (6 bases). Germline V gene sequence: CDR1 MNHEY, CDR2 SVGAGI. The V and J ends lost 7 bases and 8 bases respectively, with 14 bases between them. This CDR3 is built from 12 residues. CDR3 coding DNA: TGTGCCAGCAATTCCAGGGGATGGGGCTACACCTTC. It specifies CASNSRGWGYTF.

This clone was observed a handful of times. The chain has TRBV30 and TRBJ1-6; TRBD1 aligns across 7 bases. This CDR3 comprises 12 residues. Germline values: CDR1 GTSNPN, CDR2 SVGIG (reference sequence). Unmatched junction bases numbered 6, after V lost 4 bases and J lost 12 bases. The CDR3 reads CAWKWTGEPLHF. As DNA, the CDR3 is TGTGCCTGGAAGTGGACAGGTGAACCCCTCCACTTT.

This clone was detected only a few times. The J gene is TRBJ2-6, the V gene TRBV19, with no clear D. There are 13 residues in the CDR3. Trimming stripped 4 bases from V and 2 bases from J, with 3 bases between. CDR1 and CDR2 (germline): LNHDA, SQIVND (reference sequence). The CDR3 DNA sequence: TGTGCCAGTAGTACCGCTGGGGCCAACGTCCTGACTTTC. It encodes CASSTAGANVLTF.

The chain has TRBV19 and TRBJ1-5, with TRBD1 identical over 7 bases. J lost 2 bases, V lost 7 bases, and 8 bases had no gene match. This CDR3 spans 15 amino acids. Germline values: CDR1 LNHDA, CDR2 SQIVND (reference sequence). The CDR3 here is CASMGHDRGNQPQHF. The CDR3 DNA follows: TGTGCCAGTATGGGCCACGACAGGGGCAATCAGCCCCAGCATTTT.

The J gene is TRBJ1-1, the V gene TRBV28, with D perhaps TRBD1 (6 bases). V was clipped by 6 bases and J by 8 bases, with 19 bases between them. CDR3 length: 14 residues. The germline gives CDR1 MDHEN, CDR2 SYDVKM. CDR3 region: CASSPDSPIHEAFF. DNA for the CDR3: TGTGCCAGCAGCCCGGACAGCCCAATCCACGAAGCTTTCTTT.

The chain joins TRBV3-1 (or the pseudogene TRBV3-2) to TRBJ2-7; TRBD2 aligns across 8 bases. The germline V gene has CDR1 LGHDT and CDR2 YNNKEL (reference sequence). This CDR3 has 14 amino acids. Trimming removed 1 base from V and 6 bases from J; junction bases left unmatched: 5. The CDR3 DNA follows: TGTGCCAGCAGCCAAGGAGGGACTAGTCTCGAGCAGTACTTC. Translated, it gives CASSQGGTSLEQYF.

V gene TRBV3-1 (or the pseudogene TRBV3-2) combines with J gene TRBJ1-5; 9 bases align to TRBD1. This CDR3 contains 15 residues. From germline, CDR1 is LGHDT and CDR2 YNNKEL (reference sequence). The junction had 9 bases not matched to a gene; V was cut back by 8 bases and J by 4 bases. For the CDR3, the DNA is TGTGCCAGCGTCCTGGGACAGGGTGGGAATCAGCCCCAGCATTTT. It translates to CASVLGQGGNQPQHF.

The rearrangement uses TRBV7-2 and TRBJ1-1, with TRBD1 as a possible D gene (6 bases). The length of the CDR3 is 14 residues. The germline CDR1 and CDR2 sequences are SGHTA and FQGNSA. The ends were cut back, 3 bases at V and 0 bases at J, with 8 bases in the middle. CDR3 sequence reads: CASSLGAVNTEAFF. DNA for the CDR3: TGTGCCAGCAGCTTGGGGGCTGTGAACACTGAAGCTTTCTTT.

This sequence joins TRBV7-9 and TRBJ2-1, with 8 bases that match TRBD1. After removal of 4 bases from V and 4 bases from J, the junction contained 6 bases not matched to a gene. The CDR3 loop spans 15 amino acids. Germline V lookup: CDR1 SEHNR, CDR2 FQNEAQ (reference sequence). Here the CDR3 reads CASSSDRGLYNEQFF. In nucleotides, the CDR3 is TGTGCCAGCAGCTCAGACAGGGGTCTATACAATGAGCAGTTCTTC.

V usage is TRBV18 and J usage is TRBJ2-1; the match to TRBD2 covers 11 bases. The germline V gene has CDR1 KGHSH and CDR2 LQKENI. J gave up 9 bases and V 0 bases, and 10 bases lay outside the gene matches. The CDR3 spans 17 residues. The CDR3 region is CASSPPGSGRAQTEQFF. The CDR3 DNA sequence: TGTGCCAGCTCACCACCCGGTAGCGGGAGGGCCCAAACTGAGCAGTTCTTC.

This sequence joins TRBV4-1 and TRBJ2-7; 8 bases align to TRBD2. Germline V gives CDR1 MGHRA, CDR2 YSYEKL. The ends lost 4 bases at V and 2 bases at J; junction bases unmatched: 7. CDR3 length equals 15 residues. For the CDR3, the DNA is TGCGCCAGCAGCCCCGGGGGGGTGTCGGCCTACGAGCAGTACTTC. This sequence encodes CASSPGGVSAYEQYF.